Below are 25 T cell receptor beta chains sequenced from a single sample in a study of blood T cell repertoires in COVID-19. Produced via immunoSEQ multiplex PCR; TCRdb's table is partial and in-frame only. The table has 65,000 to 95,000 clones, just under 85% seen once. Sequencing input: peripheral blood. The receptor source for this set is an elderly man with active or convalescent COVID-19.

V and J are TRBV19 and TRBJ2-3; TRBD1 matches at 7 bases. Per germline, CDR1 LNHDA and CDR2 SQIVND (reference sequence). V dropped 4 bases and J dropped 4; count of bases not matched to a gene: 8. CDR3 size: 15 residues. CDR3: CASSNGQVGADTQYF. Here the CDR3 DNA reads TGTGCCAGTAGTAATGGACAGGTAGGGGCAGATACGCAGTATTTT.

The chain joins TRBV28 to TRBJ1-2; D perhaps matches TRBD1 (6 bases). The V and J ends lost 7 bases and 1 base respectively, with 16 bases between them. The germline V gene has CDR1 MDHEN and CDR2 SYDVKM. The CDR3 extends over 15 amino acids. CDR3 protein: CASIQSGGLNYGYTF. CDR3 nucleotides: TGTGCCAGCATCCAATCTGGGGGCCTTAACTATGGCTACACCTTC.

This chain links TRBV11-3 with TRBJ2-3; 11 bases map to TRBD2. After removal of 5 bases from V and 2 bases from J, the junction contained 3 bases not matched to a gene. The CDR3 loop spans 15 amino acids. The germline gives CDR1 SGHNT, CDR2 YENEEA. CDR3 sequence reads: CASSPGLADTDTQYF. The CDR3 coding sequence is TGTGCCAGCAGCCCGGGACTAGCGGACACAGATACGCAGTATTTT. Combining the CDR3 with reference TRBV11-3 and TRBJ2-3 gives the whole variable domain EAGVVQSPRYKIIEKKQPVAFWCNPISGHNTLYWYLQNLGQGPELLIRYENEEAVDDSQLPKDRFSAERLKGVDSTLKIQPAELGDSAVYLCASSPGLADTDTQYFGPGTRLTVL.

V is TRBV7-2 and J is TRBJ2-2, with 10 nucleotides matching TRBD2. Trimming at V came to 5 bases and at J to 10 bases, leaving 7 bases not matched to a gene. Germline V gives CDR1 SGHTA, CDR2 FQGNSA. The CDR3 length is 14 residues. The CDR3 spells CASSTWTSGAELFF. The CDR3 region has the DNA TGTGCCAGCAGCACATGGACTAGCGGAGCGGAGCTGTTTTTT.

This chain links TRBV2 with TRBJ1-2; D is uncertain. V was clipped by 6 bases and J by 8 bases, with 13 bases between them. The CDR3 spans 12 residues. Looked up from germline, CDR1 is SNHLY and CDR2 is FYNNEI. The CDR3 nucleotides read TGTGCCAGCAGCGAGCGGGTGGGAGGCTACACCTTC. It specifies CASSERVGGYTF. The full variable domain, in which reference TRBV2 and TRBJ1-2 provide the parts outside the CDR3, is EPEVTQTPSHQVTQMGQEVILRCVPISNHLYFYWYRQILGQKVEFLVSFYNNEISEKSEIFDDQFSVERPDGSNFTLKIRSTKLEDSAMYFCASSERVGGYTFGSGTRLTVV.

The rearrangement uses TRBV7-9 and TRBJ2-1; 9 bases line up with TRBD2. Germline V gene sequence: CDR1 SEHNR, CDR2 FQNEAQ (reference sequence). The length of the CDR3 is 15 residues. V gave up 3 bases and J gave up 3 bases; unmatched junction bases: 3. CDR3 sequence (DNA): TGTGCCAGCAGCTTTCAAGCGGGAGGCTACAATGAGCAGTTCTTC. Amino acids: CASSFQAGGYNEQFF.

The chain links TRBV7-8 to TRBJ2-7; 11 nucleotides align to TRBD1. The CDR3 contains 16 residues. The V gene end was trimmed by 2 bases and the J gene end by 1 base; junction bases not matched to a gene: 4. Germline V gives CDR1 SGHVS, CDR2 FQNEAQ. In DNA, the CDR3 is TGTGCCAGCAGCTTAACCGGACAGGGGGCTTCCTACGAGCAGTACGTC. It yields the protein CASSLTGQGASYEQYV.

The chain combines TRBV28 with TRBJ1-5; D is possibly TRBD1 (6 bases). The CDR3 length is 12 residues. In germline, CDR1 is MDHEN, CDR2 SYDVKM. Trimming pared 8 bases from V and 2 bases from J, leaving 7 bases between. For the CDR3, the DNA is TGTGCCAGCCGACAGGGCAATCAGCCCCAGCATTTT. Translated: CASRQGNQPQHF.

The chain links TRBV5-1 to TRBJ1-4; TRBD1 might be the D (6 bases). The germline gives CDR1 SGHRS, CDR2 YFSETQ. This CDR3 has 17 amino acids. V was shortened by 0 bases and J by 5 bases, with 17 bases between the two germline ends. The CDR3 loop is CASSLATSWTDNEKLFF. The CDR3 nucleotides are TGCGCCAGCAGCTTGGCGACGAGTTGGACAGACAATGAAAAACTGTTTTTT.

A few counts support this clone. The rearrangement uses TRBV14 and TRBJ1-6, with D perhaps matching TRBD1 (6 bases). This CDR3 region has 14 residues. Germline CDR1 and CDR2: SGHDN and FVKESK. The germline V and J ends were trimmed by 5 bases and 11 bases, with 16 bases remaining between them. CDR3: CASSAGQPGAPLHF. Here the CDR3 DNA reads TGTGCCAGCAGCGCTGGACAGCCTGGGGCACCCCTCCACTTT.

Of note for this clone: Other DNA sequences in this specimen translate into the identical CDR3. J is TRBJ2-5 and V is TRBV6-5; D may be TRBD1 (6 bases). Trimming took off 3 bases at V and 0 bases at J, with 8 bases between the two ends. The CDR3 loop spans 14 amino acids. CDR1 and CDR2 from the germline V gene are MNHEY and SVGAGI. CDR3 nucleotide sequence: TGTGCCAGCAGTTATACAGGGTACCAAGAGACCCAGTACTTC. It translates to CASSYTGYQETQYF.

Here the CDR3 reads CASSSGQTNTEAFF. As DNA, the CDR3 is TGCGCCAGCAGCTCGGGACAGACGAACACTGAAGCTTTCTTT. The rearrangement joins TRBV5-1 to TRBJ1-1; the match to TRBD1 covers 7 bases. The CDR3 has 14 amino acids. V lost 3 bases, J lost 1 base, and 3 bases stayed unmatched. Germline assignment: CDR1 SGHRS and CDR2 YFSETQ.

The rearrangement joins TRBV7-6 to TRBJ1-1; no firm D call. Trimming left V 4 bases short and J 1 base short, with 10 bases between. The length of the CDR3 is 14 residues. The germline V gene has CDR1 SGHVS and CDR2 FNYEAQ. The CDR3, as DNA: TGTGCCAGCAGCTCCCAAGCGGAGAACACTGAAGCTTTCTTT. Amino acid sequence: CASSSQAENTEAFF.

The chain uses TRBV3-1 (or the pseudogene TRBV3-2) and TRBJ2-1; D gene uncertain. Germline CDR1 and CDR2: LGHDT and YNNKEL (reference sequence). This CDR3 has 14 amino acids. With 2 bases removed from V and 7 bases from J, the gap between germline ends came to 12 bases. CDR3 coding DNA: TGTGCCAGCAGCCAATCCCGGGTATCAAATGAGCAGTTCTTC. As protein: CASSQSRVSNEQFF.

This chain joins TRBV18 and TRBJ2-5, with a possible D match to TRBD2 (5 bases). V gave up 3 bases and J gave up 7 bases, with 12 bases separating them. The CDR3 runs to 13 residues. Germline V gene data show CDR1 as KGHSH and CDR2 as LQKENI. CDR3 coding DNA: TGTGCCAGCTCACCCCGGGAACGAGGGACCCAGTACTTC. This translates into CASSPRERGTQYF.

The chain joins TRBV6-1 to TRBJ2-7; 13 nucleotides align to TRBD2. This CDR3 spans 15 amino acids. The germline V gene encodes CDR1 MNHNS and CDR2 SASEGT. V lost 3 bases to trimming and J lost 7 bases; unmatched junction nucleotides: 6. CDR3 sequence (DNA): TGTGCCAGCAGTGATGCTGGACTAGCGGGAGTGGAGCAGTACGTC. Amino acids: CASSDAGLAGVEQYV.

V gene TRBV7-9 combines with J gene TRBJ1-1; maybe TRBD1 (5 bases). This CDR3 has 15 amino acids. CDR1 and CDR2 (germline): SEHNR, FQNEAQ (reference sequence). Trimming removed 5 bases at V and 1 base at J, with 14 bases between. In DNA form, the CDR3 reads TGTGCCAGCAGCCTTGCGGGGGTTGGGAACACTGAAGCTTTCTTT. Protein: CASSLAGVGNTEAFF.

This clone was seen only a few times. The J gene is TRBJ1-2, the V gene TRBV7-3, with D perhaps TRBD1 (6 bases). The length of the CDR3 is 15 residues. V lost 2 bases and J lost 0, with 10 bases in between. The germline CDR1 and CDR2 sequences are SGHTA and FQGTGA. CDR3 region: CASSLQGSTNYGYTF. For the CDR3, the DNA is TGTGCCAGCAGCTTACAGGGGAGCACTAACTATGGCTACACCTTC.

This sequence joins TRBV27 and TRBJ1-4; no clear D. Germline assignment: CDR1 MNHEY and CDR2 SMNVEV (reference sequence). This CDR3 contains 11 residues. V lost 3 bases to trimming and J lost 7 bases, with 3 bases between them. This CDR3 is CASSFREKLFF. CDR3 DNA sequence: TGTGCCAGCAGTTTCCGTGAAAAACTGTTTTTT.

The CDR3 sequence: CASSPGQATGGYTF. CDR3 nucleotide sequence: TGTGCCAGCAGCCCGGGACAGGCAACGGGGGGCTACACCTTC. This sequence joins TRBV7-2 and TRBJ1-2; 8 nucleotides line up with TRBD1. The J segment lost 8 bases and the V segment lost 5 bases, leaving 10 bases of the junction unmatched. Germline V lookup: CDR1 SGHTA, CDR2 FQGNSA. There are 14 residues in the CDR3.

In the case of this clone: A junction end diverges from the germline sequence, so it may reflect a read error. CDR3 in DNA: TGTGCCAGCAGCCAAGGGTCTAGCAGAGATACGCAGTATTTT. This translates into CASSQGSSRDTQYF. The V and J genes are TRBV4-2 and TRBJ2-3; perhaps TRBD2 as D (5 bases). The CDR3 has 14 amino acids. CDR1 and CDR2 (germline): LGHNA, YNFKEQ.

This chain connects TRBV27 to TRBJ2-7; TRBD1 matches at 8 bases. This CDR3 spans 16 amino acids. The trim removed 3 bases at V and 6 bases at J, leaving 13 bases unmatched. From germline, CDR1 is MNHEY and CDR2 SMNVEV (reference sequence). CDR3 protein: CASSFPGTGLAPEQYV. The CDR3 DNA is TGTGCCAGCAGTTTCCCCGGGACAGGCCTCGCCCCCGAGCAGTACGTC.

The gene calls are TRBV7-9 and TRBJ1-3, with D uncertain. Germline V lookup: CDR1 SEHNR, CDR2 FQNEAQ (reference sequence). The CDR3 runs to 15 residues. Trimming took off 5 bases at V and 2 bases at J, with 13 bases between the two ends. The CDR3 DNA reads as TGTGCCAGCAGCAAGATTGCGGGGACTGGAAACACCATATATTTT. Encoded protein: CASSKIAGTGNTIYF.

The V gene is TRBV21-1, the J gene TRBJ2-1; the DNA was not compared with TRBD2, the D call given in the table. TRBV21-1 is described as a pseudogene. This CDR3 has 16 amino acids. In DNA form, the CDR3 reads TGTGCCAGCAGCCCGACCCGGGGCGGGAGTTGGAATGAGCAGTTCTTC. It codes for CASSPTRGGSWNEQFF.

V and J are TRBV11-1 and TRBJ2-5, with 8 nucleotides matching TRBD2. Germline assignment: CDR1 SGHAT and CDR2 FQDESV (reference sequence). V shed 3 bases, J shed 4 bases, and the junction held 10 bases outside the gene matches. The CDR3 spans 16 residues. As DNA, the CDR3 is TGTGCCAGCAGCTTGGCCAGCGGGGGAATCCTAGAGACCCAGTACTTC. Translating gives CASSLASGGILETQYF.